The 10 T cell receptor beta chains below were found in one sample sequenced in a study of T cell clonality in common variable immunodeficiency. Generated by immunoSEQ multiplex PCR, the TCRdb table keeps only in-frame clones and is missing some. The specimen has tens of thousands of clones, none found just once. Sequenced material: peripheral blood mononuclear cells. The receptors originated from a person between 18 and 69 years old in good health.

This clone occurred many times. The read falls 3 residues short of the CDR3 end, and the missing part is taken from the germline J gene. The V and J genes are TRBV28 and TRBJ1-2; no clear D gene. V was shortened by 3 bases and J by 6 bases, with 5 bases between the two germline ends. The CDR3 has 11 amino acids. Germline V gene lookup returns CDR1 MDHEN and CDR2 SYDVKM. The DNA read from the CDR3 is TGTGCCAGCAGTTTTCGGGATGGC. Translated, it gives CASSFRDG. The CDR3 in its entirety is CASSFRDGYTF.

This clone has ten or more counts. From the germline J gene comes the end of the CDR3, since the read stops 3 residues before it. The gene calls are TRBV15 and TRBJ2-7; 13 nucleotides match TRBD2. Looked up from germline, CDR1 is LNHNV and CDR2 is YYDKDF (reference sequence). This CDR3 has 19 amino acids. With 1 base clipped from V and 0 bases from J, the junction kept 9 bases outside the gene matches. The CDR3 DNA, read in part, is TGTGCCACCAGCAGAGGTCGGACTAGCGGGAGATCGAGCTCCTACGAG. It specifies CATSRGRTSGRSSSYE. The complete CDR3 reads CATSRGRTSGRSSSYEQYF.

The table lists this clone with many counts. The read stops 3 residues short of the end of the CDR3; the missing end is completed from the germline J gene. The rearrangement uses TRBV7-3 and TRBJ2-3; possible D gene TRBD1, 6 bases. Germline V gene lookup returns CDR1 SGHTA and CDR2 FQGTGA. The CDR3 contains 15 residues. Trimming stripped 5 bases from V and 2 bases from J, with 14 bases between. The covered CDR3 bases are TGTGCCAGCAGCCCTATACAGGGATCCACAGATACG. Protein: CASSPIQGSTDT. The whole CDR3 protein is CASSPIQGSTDTQYF.

This clone was picked up many times. The sequenced fragment ends 3 residues before the CDR3 boundary, so the rest is inferred from the germline J gene. V and J are TRBV2 and TRBJ2-2; 9 nucleotides match TRBD2. With V trimmed by 6 bases and J by 2 bases, 7 bases remained unmatched. The germline CDR1 and CDR2 sequences are SNHLY and FYNNEI. CDR3 length equals 16 residues. The DNA read from the CDR3 is TGTGCCAGCAGCAGTAGCGGGAGCCTAAACACCGGGGAG. Its protein product is CASSSSGSLNTGE. The entire CDR3 protein reads CASSSSGSLNTGELFF.

Of note for this clone: The read ends 3 residues shy of where the CDR3 ends; the end is completed using the germline J gene. This rearrangement joins TRBV7-3 to TRBJ1-1, with a possible D match to TRBD1 (5 bases). The V gene lost 4 bases and the J gene lost 3 bases, with 9 bases spanning the gap. CDR1 and CDR2 (germline): SGHTA, FQGTGA. This CDR3 has 13 amino acids. The covered CDR3 bases are TGTGCCAGCAGCTCCAGGGCGGACACTGAA. Protein sequence: CASSSRADTE. The CDR3 in full is CASSSRADTEAFF.

Ten or more counts support this clone. Sequencing ends 3 residues short of the CDR3 end; the germline J gene provides the rest. This chain joins TRBV20-1 and TRBJ1-5; D perhaps matches TRBD1 (5 bases). The CDR3 totals 16 residues. In germline, CDR1 is DFQATT, CDR2 SNEGSKA (reference sequence). With 0 bases removed from V and 2 bases from J, the gap between germline ends came to 14 bases. CDR3 DNA (partial): TGCAGTGCTAGAGATTGGAGGGGATCAGGCAATCAGCCC. Residues: CSARDWRGSGNQP. The CDR3 reads in full as CSARDWRGSGNQPQHF.

This clone was observed many times. The CDR3 extends 3 residues past the end of the read, so its final part is completed from the germline J gene. This rearrangement joins TRBV19 to TRBJ2-7; 11 nucleotides line up with TRBD2. The CDR3 runs to 18 residues. The germline gives CDR1 LNHDA, CDR2 SQIVND (reference sequence). The V gene end was trimmed by 1 base and the J gene end by 4 bases; junction bases not matched to a gene: 12. The sequenced part of the CDR3 DNA is TGTGCCAGTAGTATAGGGCTGGCGGCTAGCGGGAGGTCATACGAG. This gives the protein CASSIGLAASGRSYE. The full CDR3 is CASSIGLAASGRSYEQYF.

This clone was detected many times. The missing CDR3 end, 3 residues past where the read stops, is filled in from the germline J gene. The J gene is TRBJ2-7, the V gene TRBV5-1; D gene uncertain. This CDR3 has 14 amino acids. CDR1 SGHRS and CDR2 YFSETQ come from the germline V gene. Deletions cut 4 bases from V and 5 bases from J, with 16 bases between. CDR3 bases read: TGCGCCAGCAGCGCCCAAGCGTTACTCCACGAG. Amino acid sequence: CASSAQALLHE. From start to end, the CDR3 is CASSAQALLHEQYF.

This clone was recorded at least ten times. Read data end 3 residues before the CDR3 end; the end is taken from the germline J gene. The J gene is TRBJ1-3, the V gene TRBV7-6; D may be TRBD1 (6 bases). Between the trimmed V and J ends, which lost 0 bases and 0 bases, there was a span of 6 bases. Germline V lookup: CDR1 SGHVS, CDR2 FNYEAQ. The CDR3 spans 15 residues. The DNA read from the CDR3 is TGTGCCAGCAGCTTAGCACAGGGCTCTGGAAACACC. This translates into CASSLAQGSGNT. The full CDR3 is CASSLAQGSGNTIYF.

This clone was seen ten or more times. Read sequence stops 3 residues before the CDR3 end, and the germline J gene provides the missing end. V usage is TRBV20-1 and J usage is TRBJ2-7; D possibly corresponds to TRBD1 (6 bases). The CDR3 runs to 16 residues. V lost 1 base, J lost 2 bases, and 18 bases lay in between. Germline-derived CDR1 and CDR2 are DFQATT and SNEGSKA (reference sequence). CDR3 protein: CSARALPGHYTYEQYF. Incomplete CDR3 DNA: TGCAGTGCTAGAGCCTTACCGGGACATTATACCTACGAG.